The TCR beta chain described here comes from a study of CD8+ T cells in alopecia areata. Patients with alopecia areata provided lesional scalp punch biopsies as well as peripheral blood. Germline loops: CDR1 SNHLY, CDR2 FYNNEI. Trimming removed 0 bases at V and 13 bases at J, with 12 bases between. CDR3 length equals 13 residues. Sequencing used cDNA as its template, made by extracting RNA and reverse transcribing it. Measured with immunoSEQ multiplex PCR; TCRdb has only the in-frame clones, and not every one. The table includes 110,000 to 150,000 clones, roughly 64% detected once. The specimen comprised CD4+ T cells sorted from blood, sampled at week 0. The chain combines TRBV2 with TRBJ2-2, with D possibly being TRBD1 (5 bases). The receptor's source is a human donor with alopecia areata. As DNA, the CDR3 is TGTGCCAGCAGTGAAGCGGACACCGGGCGGCTGTTTTTT. This encodes CASSEADTGRLFF. Supplemented by reference TRBV2 and TRBJ2-2, the full variable domain reads EPEVTQTPSHQVTQMGQEVILRCVPISNHLYFYWYRQILGQKVEFLVSFYNNEISEKSEIFDDQFSVERPDGSNFTLKIRSTKLEDSAMYFCASSEADTGRLFFGEGSRLTVL.